This T cell receptor (beta chain) appears in the sequencing data of a study of shared clonotypes between healthy human individuals. Profiling relied on immunoSEQ multiplex PCR, and the TCRdb table lists in-frame clones only, not all of them. The data show approximately 2,000,000 clones, with 85% to 95% seen just once and about 0.36% held by the top ten. Between the trimmed V and J ends, which lost 3 bases and 6 bases, there was a span of 15 bases. The CDR3 length is 14 residues. CDR1 and CDR2 from the germline V gene are LNHDA and SQIVND (reference sequence). Sequencing used naive CD4+ T cells from PBMCs. Sample subset: CD45RA+ positively selected. The chain links TRBV19 to TRBJ2-7, with D possibly matching TRBD1 (5 bases). This TCR derives from a man between 18 and 29 years old in good health. Some clones in this sample may be carry-over from other donors' samples. CDR3 coding DNA: TGTGCCAGTAGTATCCAGGGAAGGCTCTTCGAGCAGTACTTC. This sequence encodes CASSIQGRLFEQYF.